These 32 T cell receptor beta chains came from one sample sequenced in a study of CD8+CD57+ T cells in acquired aplastic anemia. The template used for profiling TCR beta VDJ and CDR3 was genomic DNA. One entry per CDR3 protein, called by TCRdb with MiXCR from the reads. The table shows 200,000 to 250,000 distinct CDR3 sequences, with over 60% occurring only once. Sequenced input: sorted CD4+, CD8+, or CD8+CD57+ T cells (not recorded which) from PBMCs. These receptors all come from a human donor in good health.

This clonotype was picked up many times. The junction and the germline gene differ at one end; a read error may be behind it. This chain uses TRBV7-7 with TRBJ2-3; unclear D gene. Germline CDR1 SSHAT, CDR2 FNYEAQ (reference sequence). The CDR3 loop spans 13 amino acids. CDR3 coding DNA: TGTGCTAGCAGCTTAGCAATCGCAGATACGCAGTATTTT. This sequence encodes CASSLAIADTQYF.

The CDR3 DNA reads as TGTGCCAGCAGATCGGTGGGGGCTGATACGCAGTATTTT. Its translation is CASRSVGADTQYF. The chain uses TRBV7-9 and TRBJ2-3; D possibly corresponds to TRBD1 (6 bases). The CDR3 extends over 13 amino acids. V lost 6 bases and J lost 6, with 13 bases in between. Per germline, CDR1 SEHNR and CDR2 FQNEAQ (reference sequence).

The J gene is TRBJ1-1, the V gene TRBV19; D uncertain. V lost 3 bases to trimming and J lost 3 bases, with 20 bases between them. There are 17 residues in the CDR3. Germline V CDR1 and CDR2: LNHDA, SQIVND (reference sequence). CDR3 region: CASSIVPRLGRDTEAFF. DNA of the CDR3: TGTGCCAGTAGTATCGTTCCCCGGCTGGGTCGGGACACTGAAGCTTTCTTT.

This clonotype was picked up many times. The J gene is TRBJ1-6, the V gene TRBV25-1; D is perhaps TRBD1 (5 bases). This CDR3 has 13 residues. Trimming cost V 2 bases and J 9 bases, with 8 bases left between them. The germline CDR1 and CDR2 sequences are MGHDK and SYGVNS. The CDR3 DNA is TGTGCCAGCAGTGAAGGGGGAGTTTCACCCCTCCACTTT. It codes for CASSEGGVSPLHF.

The chain links TRBV20-1 to TRBJ2-1, with 9 positions matching TRBD1. CDR1 and CDR2 from the germline V gene are DFQATT and SNEGSKA (reference sequence). The length of the CDR3 is 15 residues. The J segment lost 6 bases and the V segment lost 5 bases, leaving 11 bases of the junction unmatched. Here the CDR3 DNA reads TGCAGTGCTCAAATCGGGGACAGGGAGATCAATGAGCAGTTCTTC. It translates to CSAQIGDREINEQFF.

This chain links TRBV20-1 with TRBJ1-4; D is perhaps TRBD1 (6 bases). The CDR3 has 15 amino acids. Germline CDR1 reads DFQATT; CDR2 reads SNEGSKA (reference sequence). The V and J ends lost 3 bases and 4 bases respectively, with 15 bases between them. The CDR3 spells CSARDFGTINEKLFF. CDR3 coding DNA: TGCAGTGCTAGGGACTTCGGGACAATTAATGAAAAACTGTTTTTT.

The chain is built from TRBV24-1 and TRBJ1-2; D possibly corresponds to TRBD1 (5 bases). The CDR3 consists of 13 residues. Trimming stripped 3 bases from V and 4 bases from J, with 8 bases between. Germline CDR1 KGHDR, CDR2 SFDVKD. The CDR3 DNA follows: TGTGCCACCAGTGATAGGGGATTCTATGGCTACACCTTC. It translates to CATSDRGFYGYTF.

This chain links TRBV6-5 with TRBJ1-2, with D possibly being TRBD1 (5 bases). Germline loops: CDR1 MNHEY, CDR2 SVGAGI. This CDR3 contains 13 residues. V was pared by 5 bases and J by 8 bases, with 15 bases between. CDR3 in DNA: TGTGCCAGCAGTCCGGGACCGCGGTGGGGCTACACCTTC. Its translation is CASSPGPRWGYTF.

The V and J genes are TRBV7-8 and TRBJ2-7, with 9 bases that match TRBD2. Trimming removed 1 base from V and 7 bases from J; junction bases left unmatched: 11. The CDR3 extends over 16 amino acids. From germline, CDR1 is SGHVS and CDR2 FQNEAQ. DNA of the CDR3: TGTGCCAGCAGCTTAGACGGGGCTAGCGGGGCGAGAGAGCAGTACTTC. Translating gives CASSLDGASGAREQYF.

This clonotype showed up just a few times. J is TRBJ2-7 and V is TRBV29-1; possible D gene TRBD1, 7 bases. CDR3 length: 13 amino acids. Germline V lookup: CDR1 SQVTM, CDR2 ANQGSEA. Between the trimmed V and J ends, which lost 3 bases and 5 bases, there was a span of 14 bases. CDR3 sequence reads: CSVEGRGVHEQYF. CDR3 nucleotide sequence: TGCAGCGTTGAGGGCAGGGGGGTACACGAGCAGTACTTC.

The rearrangement joins TRBV2 to TRBJ2-5; the match to TRBD2 covers 12 bases. The V gene end was trimmed by 6 bases and the J gene end by 4 bases; junction bases not matched to a gene: 6. Per germline, CDR1 SNHLY and CDR2 FYNNEI. The CDR3 sequence is 15 residues long. The DNA of the CDR3 is TGTGCCAGCAGCTCCGAGGGACTAGCGGGAGAGACCCAGTACTTC. It is translated as CASSSEGLAGETQYF.

This clonotype was seen a single time. This chain uses TRBV5-1 with TRBJ2-7; D might be TRBD2 (6 bases). The CDR3 has 16 residues. V gave up 2 bases and J gave up 0 bases, with 15 bases separating them. From germline, CDR1 is SGHRS and CDR2 YFSETQ. CDR3 bases: TGCGCCAGCAGCTTCGGCTTGGGAGGACCCTCCTACGAGCAGTACTTC. This translates into CASSFGLGGPSYEQYF. Based on the CDR3 plus reference TRBV5-1 and TRBJ2-7, the full variable domain is KAGVTQTPRYLIKTRGQQVTLSCSPISGHRSVSWYQQTPGQGLQFLFEYFSETQRNKGNFPGRFSGRQFSNSRSEMNVSTLELGDSALYLCASSFGLGGPSYEQYFGPGTRLTVT.

Only a few counts were recorded for this clonotype. The rearrangement joins TRBV5-1 to TRBJ1-6; 8 nucleotides line up with TRBD1. V trimming: 2 bases; J trimming: 8 bases; junction bases outside the gene matches: 6. Germline CDR1 SGHRS, CDR2 YFSETQ. This CDR3 contains 15 residues. The CDR3 region has the DNA TGCGCCAGCAGCTTACTCCAGGGGGCTGATTCACCCCTCCACTTT. Translated: CASSLLQGADSPLHF. The whole variable domain, remainder taken from reference TRBV5-1 and TRBJ1-6, is KAGVTQTPRYLIKTRGQQVTLSCSPISGHRSVSWYQQTPGQGLQFLFEYFSETQRNKGNFPGRFSGRQFSNSRSEMNVSTLELGDSALYLCASSLLQGADSPLHFGNGTRLTVT.

The gene calls are TRBV14 and TRBJ1-1, with a tentative D call TRBD1 (5 bases). V lost 1 base and J lost 4, with 10 bases in between. In germline, CDR1 is SGHDN, CDR2 FVKESK. There are 14 residues in the CDR3. The CDR3 sequence: CASSQVDMVTEAFF. In nucleotides, the CDR3 is TGTGCCAGCAGCCAAGTGGACATGGTCACTGAAGCTTTCTTT.

This chain connects TRBV24-1 to TRBJ2-1; 8 bases are shared with TRBD2. Germline V gives CDR1 KGHDR, CDR2 SFDVKD. The CDR3 runs to 14 residues. V was clipped by 9 bases and J by 5 bases; unmatched bases: 8. CDR3 nucleotides: TGTGCCACCGCCACGGGGGGGATTCACAATGAGCAGTTCTTC. Translating it yields CATATGGIHNEQFF.

With regard to this clonotype: It is unclear where the CDR3 begins or ends on the DNA, so no DNA is shown, and the CDR3 is as TCRdb lists it. The chain carries TRBV7-6 and TRBJ2-5; the table's TRBD2 call for D was not verified on the DNA. The CDR3 is 16 residues long, counting both termini. The germline CDR1 and CDR2 sequences are SGHVS and FNYEAQ. The CDR3: CASSHGLAGVGSGISF.

The chain couples TRBV3-1 to TRBJ2-7; tentatively, D is TRBD2 (6 bases). This CDR3 region has 16 residues. V lost 0 bases and J 6 bases, leaving 18 bases between the germline ends. In germline, CDR1 is LGHDT, CDR2 YNNKEL (reference sequence). Written as DNA, the CDR3 is TGTGCCAGCAGCCAAGATCTGGCGGGGCTGGGGAGCGAGCAGTACTTC. Translated: CASSQDLAGLGSEQYF.

The chain couples TRBV20-1 to TRBJ1-4; maybe TRBD1 (6 bases). The CDR3 consists of 16 residues. Trimming cost V 3 bases and J 5 bases, with 19 bases left between them. Germline V gene data show CDR1 as DFQATT and CDR2 as SNEGSKA (reference sequence). The CDR3: CSASGEGGVSNEKLFF. CDR3 nucleotide sequence: TGCAGTGCTAGTGGGGAGGGGGGTGTTTCGAATGAAAAACTGTTTTTT.

In its sample, this clonotype was seen many times. This chain connects TRBV4-1 to TRBJ2-7; D not certain. V lost 0 bases and J 5 bases, leaving 5 bases between the germline ends. The CDR3 runs 12 residues. CDR1 is MGHRA and CDR2 is YSYEKL in the germline V gene. The CDR3, as DNA: TGCGCCAGCAGCCAAGATGGGGACGAGCAGTACTTC. It encodes CASSQDGDEQYF.

The chain couples TRBV24-1 to TRBJ2-2; D not certain. Germline CDR1 is KGHDR and CDR2 is SFDVKD. Trimming took off 0 bases at V and 6 bases at J, with 13 bases between the two ends. The CDR3 has 16 residues. The CDR3, as DNA: TGTGCCACCAGTGATTTGAGTTCCTCGTCGCCCGGGGAGCTGTTTTTT. Translating gives CATSDLSSSSPGELFF.

This clonotype was recorded only once. The rearrangement joins TRBV25-1 to TRBJ1-2; maybe TRBD1 (5 bases). The CDR3 extends over 14 amino acids. Trimming pared 6 bases from V and 4 bases from J, leaving 15 bases between. CDR1 MGHDK and CDR2 SYGVNS come from the germline V gene. CDR3 in amino acids: CASSAEGTFYGYTF. For the CDR3, the DNA is TGTGCCAGCAGCGCCGAGGGGACCTTCTATGGCTACACCTTC.

This clonotype has a single count. The chain is built from TRBV29-1 and TRBJ2-7; TRBD1 might be the D (5 bases). The CDR3 has 10 amino acids. Trimming left V 7 bases short and J 4 bases short, with 8 bases between. Per the germline V gene, CDR1 is SQVTM and CDR2 is ANQGSEA. In DNA form, the CDR3 reads TGCAGCGGCCAGGGTTACGAGCAGTACTTC. This gives the protein CSGQGYEQYF.

J is TRBJ2-5 and V is TRBV20-1; TRBD2 matches at 9 bases. J was trimmed by 5 bases and V by 6 bases; bases with no gene match: 13. The V gene's germline CDR1 is DFQATT and CDR2 SNEGSKA (reference sequence). The CDR3 spans 15 residues. The CDR3 DNA reads as TGCAGTGCCCCAGGGCCGGGACTAGCAACGGAGACCCAGTACTTC. It encodes CSAPGPGLATETQYF.

The chain couples TRBV6-4 to TRBJ2-1; TRBD2 matches 10 bases. With V trimmed by 5 bases and J by 6 bases, 7 bases remained unmatched. Per germline, CDR1 MRHNA and CDR2 SNTAGT. The CDR3 has 15 amino acids. DNA of the CDR3: TGTGCCAGCAGTTCTAGCGGGAGTGATAGCAATGAGCAGTTCTTC. Translating gives CASSSSGSDSNEQFF.

In its sample, this clonotype was seen a few times. An end of the junction differs from the germline gene, which may be a read error. The CDR3 reads CASSFPLALAGDYRGDTQYF. In nucleotides, the CDR3 is TGTGCTAGCAGTTTTCCTTTGGCCCTAGCGGGAGACTACCGGGGAGATACGCAGTATTTT. The rearrangement uses TRBV28 and TRBJ2-3; 10 bases map to TRBD2. Looked up from germline, CDR1 is MDHEN and CDR2 is SYDVKM. The CDR3 runs to 20 residues.

This clonotype occurred a few times. As DNA, the CDR3 is TGTGCCACCAGTGATTTGGGGTCAGGGGACGCCGGGGAGCTGTTTTTT. This translates into CATSDLGSGDAGELFF. The V call is TRBV24-1, the J call TRBJ2-2; D perhaps matches TRBD1 (6 bases). Germline V lookup: CDR1 KGHDR, CDR2 SFDVKD. V gave up 0 bases and J gave up 6 bases, with 13 bases separating them. The CDR3 totals 16 residues.

In regard to this clonotype: At one of its ends the junction is not consistent with the germline gene, which may arise from a read error. CDR3 nucleotide sequence: TGTGCTAGCAGCTCAATGGAACAGCCCCAGCATTTT. Translation: CASSSMEQPQHF. The rearrangement joins TRBV7-2 to TRBJ1-5; D gene unclear. This CDR3 is built from 12 residues. CDR1 SGHTA and CDR2 FQGNSA come from the germline V gene.

The chain recombines TRBV24-1 with TRBJ1-1; no firm D call. The CDR3 runs to 15 residues. Per germline, CDR1 KGHDR and CDR2 SFDVKD. Trimming removed 3 bases at V and 1 base at J, with 11 bases between. CDR3 sequence reads: CATSDREGGNTEAFF. Written as DNA, the CDR3 is TGTGCCACCAGTGATAGAGAGGGTGGGAACACTGAAGCTTTCTTT.

This clonotype was detected many times. This sequence joins TRBV4-3 and TRBJ2-3; 10 bases agree with TRBD2. Germline values: CDR1 LGHNA, CDR2 YSLEER. The CDR3 extends over 16 amino acids. Trimming removed 4 bases from V and 2 bases from J; junction bases left unmatched: 6. CDR3 residues: CASSLTLAGDTDTQYF. The CDR3 DNA sequence: TGCGCCAGCAGCCTAACCCTAGCGGGGGACACAGATACGCAGTATTTT.

This chain uses TRBV4-2 with TRBJ1-1; D ambiguous. V lost 0 bases and J lost 4, with 12 bases in between. The CDR3 extends over 15 amino acids. Germline V gene lookup returns CDR1 LGHNA and CDR2 YNFKEQ. CDR3 bases: TGTGCCAGCAGCCAAGATTTCGTGGTACGCACTGAAGCTTTCTTT. Protein sequence: CASSQDFVVRTEAFF.

The chain uses TRBV7-2 and TRBJ2-3; possibly TRBD1 or TRBD2 for D (5 bases each). The V gene's germline CDR1 is SGHTA and CDR2 FQGNSA. This CDR3 is built from 13 residues. Trimming stripped 5 bases from V and 6 bases from J, with 12 bases between. The CDR3 region has the DNA TGTGCCAGCAGCCGGGACCCCCTGGATACGCAGTATTTT. It translates to CASSRDPLDTQYF.

The chain is built from TRBV20-1 and TRBJ2-7; TRBD1 might be the D (6 bases). CDR1 DFQATT and CDR2 SNEGSKA come from the germline V gene (reference sequence). V lost 6 bases and J lost 6, with 18 bases in between. There are 13 residues in the CDR3. The CDR3 nucleotides read TGCAGTGCCATTTACAGGGCCTCGGGCGAGCAGTACTTC. Translation: CSAIYRASGEQYF.